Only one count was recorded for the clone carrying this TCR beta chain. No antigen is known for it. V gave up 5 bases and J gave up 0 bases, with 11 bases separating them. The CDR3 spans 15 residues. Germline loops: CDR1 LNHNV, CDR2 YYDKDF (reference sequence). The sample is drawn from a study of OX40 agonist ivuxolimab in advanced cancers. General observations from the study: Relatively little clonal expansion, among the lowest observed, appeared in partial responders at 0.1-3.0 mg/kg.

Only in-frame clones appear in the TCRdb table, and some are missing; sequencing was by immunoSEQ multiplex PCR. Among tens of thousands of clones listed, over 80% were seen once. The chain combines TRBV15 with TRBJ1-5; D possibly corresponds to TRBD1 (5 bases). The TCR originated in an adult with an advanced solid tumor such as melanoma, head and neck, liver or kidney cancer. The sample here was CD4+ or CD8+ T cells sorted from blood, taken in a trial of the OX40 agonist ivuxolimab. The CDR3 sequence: CATSLDRYSNQPQHF. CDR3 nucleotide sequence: TGTGCCACCAGCCTAGACAGATATAGCAATCAGCCCCAGCATTTT.